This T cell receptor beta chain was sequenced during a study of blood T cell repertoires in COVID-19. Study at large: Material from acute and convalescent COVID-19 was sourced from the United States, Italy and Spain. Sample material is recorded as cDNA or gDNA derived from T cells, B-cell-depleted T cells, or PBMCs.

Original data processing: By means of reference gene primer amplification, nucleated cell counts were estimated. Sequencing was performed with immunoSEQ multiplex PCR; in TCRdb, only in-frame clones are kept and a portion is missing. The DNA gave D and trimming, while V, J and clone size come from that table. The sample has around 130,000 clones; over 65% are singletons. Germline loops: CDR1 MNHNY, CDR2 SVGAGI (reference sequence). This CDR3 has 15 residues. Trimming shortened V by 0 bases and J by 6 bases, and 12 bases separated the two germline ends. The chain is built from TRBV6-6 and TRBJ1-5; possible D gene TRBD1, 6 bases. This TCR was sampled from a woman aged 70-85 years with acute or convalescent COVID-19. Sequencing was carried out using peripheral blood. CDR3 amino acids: CASSYSMAGAQPQHF. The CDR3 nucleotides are TGTGCCAGCAGTTACTCGATGGCAGGGGCTCAGCCCCAGCATTTT.